This is a list of T cell receptor beta chains from one sample in a study of T cells after yellow fever vaccination. One entry per CDR3 protein results from TCRdb running MiXCR on the 5' RACE reads. The sample carries about 26,000 distinct CDR3 sequences, about 5.5% recorded once. This specimen consisted of PBMCs, either bulk or a sorted T-cell subset (CD4+, CD8+, memory, or dextramer-sorted; not recorded which), obtained 15 days after the yellow fever booster vaccination. The receptor source for this set is a man aged 25-45 years who received the YFV17D yellow fever vaccine. Each CDR3 is given without its conserved first and last residue.

J | V | CDR3
TRBJ2-1 | TRBV11-2 | ASRGTGTSYNEQF
TRBJ2-7 | TRBV15 | ATSRDLYEQY
TRBJ1-6 | TRBV5-4 | ASSPGQGASSSPLH
TRBJ2-3 | TRBV7-9 | ASGDKGTDTQY
TRBJ2-7 | TRBV11-1 | ASSLASPRGGTSGRSKAYEQY
TRBJ2-3 | TRBV20-1 | SVPQNWGTDTQY
TRBJ2-3 | TRBV5-5 | ASSHRTGMDTQY
TRBJ1-2 | TRBV2 | ASRDGYGYT
TRBJ2-1 | TRBV5-5 | ASNPGDISYNEQF
TRBJ2-7 | TRBV30 | AWSTRTSGAYEQY
TRBJ1-3 | TRBV9 | ASSVGRTGSILDTIY
TRBJ2-2 | TRBV27 | ASSLARGNTGELF
TRBJ1-1 | TRBV30 | AWSPRYDTEAF
TRBJ2-5 | TRBV27 | ASSLSYRGHGETQY
TRBJ2-7 | TRBV19 | ATRTSDSYEQY
TRBJ1-1 | TRBV18 | ASSPNQGGYTEAF
TRBJ2-3 | TRBV7-3 | ASSSRGSETDTQY
TRBJ2-1 | TRBV20-1 | SAILTSGGGHEQF
TRBJ2-1 | TRBV20-1 | SALGLAGGEQF
TRBJ1-3 | TRBV6-5 | ASTRSIDPRNTIY
TRBJ2-2 | TRBV12-3/TRBV12-4 | ASAATNTGELF
TRBJ1-4 | TRBV5-1 | ASSKQGAGRNEKLF
TRBJ2-1 | TRBV7-6 | ASSLREFGEQF
TRBJ1-6 | TRBV20-1 | SARDRPDSPLH
TRBJ2-3 | TRBV5-1 | ASSLLRGADTQY
TRBJ2-1 | TRBV28 | ASTRGTSGNEQF
TRBJ2-1 | TRBV7-8 | ASSLVYLAGNEQF
TRBJ2-3 | TRBV30 | AWTEGVVDTQY
TRBJ2-3 | TRBV5-4 | ASSLDSSTDTQY
TRBJ1-4 | TRBV7-2 | ASSLRVSEEKLF
TRBJ2-1 | TRBV5-1 | ASSLTGNEQF
TRBJ2-1 | TRBV12-3/TRBV12-4 | ASSFERSSYNEQF
TRBJ1-2 | TRBV25-1 | ASSSSGYGYT
TRBJ2-7 | TRBV25-1 | ATTPGTGLYEQY
TRBJ2-3 | TRBV12-3/TRBV12-4 | ASSLIRSGRSDTQY
TRBJ1-2 | TRBV14 | ASSQEGRGRYGYT
TRBJ2-2 | TRBV6-5 | ASSPGREAGELF
TRBJ1-1 | TRBV30 | AWSPANLNTEAF
TRBJ1-1 | TRBV20-1 | SARQGAAEAF
TRBJ2-5 | TRBV5-1 | ASSLEGLETQY
TRBJ2-7 | TRBV7-2 | ASSYKLRGGRANYEQY
TRBJ1-2 | TRBV5-1 | ASSLRSSNGGYT
TRBJ2-3 | TRBV6-5 | ASSTGGAQY
TRBJ2-7 | TRBV7-2 | ASSFGGQGPLGQY
TRBJ2-1 | TRBV6-2/TRBV6-3 | ASYVASGSAF
TRBJ1-4 | TRBV5-8 | ASSGGTGLRDEKLF
TRBJ2-7 | TRBV3-1 | ASSLTSGNYEQY
TRBJ1-1 | TRBV18 | ASSWGRDNTEAF
TRBJ2-7 | TRBV29-1 | SVEDPRWREQY
TRBJ2-1 | TRBV7-6 | ASSLAAPGTSGKNEQF
TRBJ2-1 | TRBV5-1 | ASSAGTRSYNEQF
TRBJ2-7 | TRBV20-1 | SALRPATSNEQY
TRBJ1-5 | TRBV7-9 | ASSSTGQNQPQH
TRBJ2-2 | TRBV20-1 | SASRGVGTGELF